The clone carrying this TCR beta chain was observed at least ten times. This sample was included in a study of sequential checkpoint blockade in melanoma. Study as a whole: Approximately 20 patients had tumor biopsies before treatment and at week 13.

This table comes from immunoSEQ multiplex PCR, and its TCRdb copy is limited to in-frame clones, with some not included. The data show 3,000 to 3,500 clones, around 19% seen once. This sample's treatment: randomized to nivolumab then ipilimumab (arm A) or the reverse (arm B). The germline V gene encodes CDR1 WNHNN and CDR2 SYGVQD (reference sequence). Trimming took off 8 bases at V and 7 bases at J, with 11 bases between the two ends. This CDR3 is built from 11 residues. The V gene is TRBV10-1, the J gene TRBJ1-1; no clear D. The starting material was tumor tissue (inferred from file names), obtained from a patient given nivolumab and ipilimumab in sequence. The clonotype originates from a human donor with melanoma. The CDR3 sequence is CASLMALEAFF. The CDR3 DNA reads as TGCGCCAGCTTGATGGCGCTTGAAGCTTTCTTT.